The next 14 T cell receptor beta chains were all read from a single sample in a study of T cell responses to AZD1222 COVID-19 vaccine. Sequencing used immunoSEQ multiplex PCR; TCRdb keeps in-frame clones, though not all of them. Among about 130,000 clones, roughly 87% were seen once, and the ten largest hold around 4.5%. Here the sequenced sample was peripheral blood, taken on day 0 of MenACWY control vaccination. The receptors originated from an adult in good health.

The chain has TRBV7-8 and TRBJ1-6; D not resolved. This CDR3 is built from 16 residues. The ends were cut back, 3 bases at V and 9 bases at J, with 18 bases in the middle. Germline V gene data show CDR1 as SGHVS and CDR2 as FQNEAQ. CDR3 nucleotides: TGTGCCAGCAGCTTGGAAGGTCCCCCCACCAGTTCACCCCTCCACTTT. Its translation: CASSLEGPPTSSPLHF.

The chain combines TRBV6-5 with TRBJ1-3; the D is unclear. Germline V gene sequence: CDR1 MNHEY, CDR2 SVGAGI. CDR3 length equals 14 residues. V was clipped by 8 bases and J by 0 bases, with 11 bases between them. Here the CDR3 reads CASGRAYSGNTIYF. CDR3 bases: TGTGCCAGCGGCCGGGCCTACTCTGGAAACACCATATATTTT.

This chain joins TRBV28 and TRBJ1-5; 7 nucleotides align to TRBD1. Germline V lookup: CDR1 MDHEN, CDR2 SYDVKM. The CDR3 covers 15 residues. V was clipped by 4 bases and J by 0 bases; unmatched bases: 3. The CDR3: CASSSTGVSNQPQHF. In nucleotides, the CDR3 is TGTGCCAGCAGTTCTACAGGGGTTAGCAATCAGCCCCAGCATTTT.

The genes are TRBV4-3 and TRBJ2-7; 8 nucleotides agree with TRBD2. V trimming: 0 bases; J trimming: 4 bases; junction bases outside the gene matches: 17. The length of the CDR3 is 19 residues. The germline CDR1 and CDR2 sequences are LGHNA and YSLEER. The CDR3 DNA reads TGCGCCAGCAGCCAAGAAATTGCAGTATCGGGGGGGACCCCTTACGAGCAGTACGTC. Translated: CASSQEIAVSGGTPYEQYV.

V and J are TRBV5-6 and TRBJ2-2; D perhaps matches TRBD2 (6 bases). Trimming took 2 bases from V and 4 from J, leaving 18 bases between them. The CDR3 contains 17 residues. Germline CDR1 SGHDT, CDR2 YYEEEE. The CDR3 nucleotides read TGTGCCAGCAGCTTTAATGGTCCGGGGGAACCCACCGGGGAGCTGTTTTTT. It encodes CASSFNGPGEPTGELFF.

The genes are TRBV4-1 and TRBJ2-3; D is unclear. The germline gives CDR1 MGHRA, CDR2 YSYEKL. This CDR3 has 16 amino acids. V was clipped by 1 base and J by 1 base, with 12 bases between them. For the CDR3, the DNA is TGCGCCAGCAGCCAAGGGGTAGGGATGGGCACAGATACGCAGTATTTT. Translating it yields CASSQGVGMGTDTQYF.

V is TRBV3-1 (or the pseudogene TRBV3-2) and J is TRBJ2-4, with a weak D call TRBD1 (5 bases). Germline-derived CDR1 and CDR2 are LGHDT and YNNKEL (reference sequence). This CDR3 comprises 15 residues. Trimming took 4 bases from V and 1 from J, leaving 11 bases between them. The CDR3 sequence: CASSRGQVAKNIQYF. In DNA form, the CDR3 reads TGTGCCAGCAGCCGAGGACAAGTCGCCAAAAACATTCAGTACTTC.

The chain recombines TRBV27 with TRBJ2-1; D possibly uses TRBD1 or TRBD2 (6 bases each). Germline V CDR1 and CDR2: MNHEY, SMNVEV (reference sequence). The V end was cut by 5 bases, the J end by 0 bases, with 8 bases between. This CDR3 has 14 amino acids. The DNA for the CDR3 is TGTGCCAGCAGTACGGGGGCCTCCTACAATGAGCAGTTCTTC. This sequence encodes CASSTGASYNEQFF.

This rearrangement joins TRBV28 to TRBJ1-5; 8 bases fit TRBD1. The V gene's germline CDR1 is MDHEN and CDR2 SYDVKM. The length of the CDR3 is 14 residues. Trimming cost V 5 bases and J 7 bases; bases outside gene matches: 7. CDR3 protein: CASSPGGQGQPQHF. Written as DNA, the CDR3 is TGTGCCAGCAGTCCCGGCGGACAGGGACAGCCCCAGCATTTT.

A few counts support this clone. CDR3 protein: CASSFRDRGEQYV. The CDR3 DNA is TGTGCCAGCAGCTTCCGGGACAGGGGCGAGCAGTACGTC. V usage is TRBV5-5 and J usage is TRBJ2-7, with 10 bases matching TRBD1. Per germline, CDR1 SGHKS and CDR2 YYEKEE (reference sequence). Germline trimming cut 2 bases from V and 6 bases from J; bases unmatched to any gene: 2. This CDR3 has 13 residues.

The chain recombines TRBV6-1 with TRBJ2-5; the D gene is possibly TRBD2 (5 bases). With 1 base removed from V and 2 bases from J, the gap between germline ends came to 23 bases. The germline gives CDR1 MNHNS, CDR2 SASEGT. This CDR3 is built from 19 residues. In DNA form, the CDR3 reads TGTGCCAGCAGTGAAGGTGGGCGGGCTTCTCGGGGATTTCAAGAGACCCAGTACTTC. It translates to CASSEGGRASRGFQETQYF.

J is TRBJ2-1 and V is TRBV11-2; 8 nucleotides agree with TRBD1. In germline, CDR1 is SGHAT, CDR2 FQNNGV. The V and J ends lost 4 bases and 9 bases, in that order; junction bases with no gene match: 20. The CDR3 runs 18 residues. CDR3 nucleotide sequence: TGTGCCAGCAGCTCACTTACTGGGAGGAAGGACAGGGTGGGTGAGCAGTTCTTC. Translation gives CASSSLTGRKDRVGEQFF.

The V gene is TRBV7-2, the J gene TRBJ2-1; 14 positions agree with TRBD2. The CDR3 has 17 residues. The germline gives CDR1 SGHTA, CDR2 FQGNSA. Trimming removed 1 base from V and 9 bases from J; junction bases left unmatched: 8. The CDR3 sequence: CASSLGLGTSGGGEQFF. The CDR3 nucleotides are TGTGCCAGCAGCTTAGGACTCGGGACTAGCGGGGGTGGTGAGCAGTTCTTC.

The genes are TRBV29-1 and TRBJ1-1; 7 positions agree with TRBD1. Germline CDR1 is SQVTM and CDR2 is ANQGSEA. J gave up 3 bases and V 4 bases, and 11 bases lay outside the gene matches. The CDR3 spans 15 residues. CDR3 sequence reads: CSVGSPGGRDTEAFF. CDR3 DNA sequence: TGCAGCGTTGGAAGCCCAGGGGGGAGGGACACTGAAGCTTTCTTT.